The 20 T cell receptor beta chains given below trace back to one sample, sequenced in a study of OX40 agonist ivuxolimab in advanced cancers. Assay used: immunoSEQ multiplex PCR; TCRdb lists only in-frame clones, some missing. The sample has fewer than 65,000 clones; 70% to 90% are singletons. Material: CD4+ or CD8+ T cells sorted from blood, obtained in a trial of the OX40 agonist ivuxolimab. All receptors come from an adult with an advanced solid tumor such as melanoma, head and neck, liver or kidney cancer.

The V and J genes are TRBV10-2 and TRBJ2-2; the D gene is possibly TRBD2 (5 bases). Germline V gives CDR1 WSHSY, CDR2 SAAADI. This CDR3 has 15 amino acids. V dropped 9 bases and J dropped 4 bases, with 18 bases sitting between them. CDR3 DNA: TGCGCCAGTTACAAGCGGATAAATAGCACCGGGGAGCTGTTTTTT. Its translation: CASYKRINSTGELFF.

Written as DNA, the CDR3 is TGCGCCAGCAGCTTAACCGGGACAACAATCCCTAATGAGCAGTTCTTC. This encodes CASSLTGTTIPNEQFF. This chain links TRBV5-1 with TRBJ2-1, with D possibly being TRBD1 (6 bases). The CDR3 is made up of 16 amino acids. CDR1 and CDR2 (germline): SGHRS, YFSETQ. Trimming removed 2 bases at V and 7 bases at J, with 19 bases between.

The chain couples TRBV9 to TRBJ2-1, with 10 bases fitting TRBD1. Germline V gene data show CDR1 as SGDLS and CDR2 as YYNGEE. The junction had 14 bases not matched to a gene; V was cut back by 4 bases and J by 4 bases. CDR3 size: 18 residues. The CDR3 DNA reads as TGTGCCAGCAGCTTTGCCCCCGCGACAGGGGGCCTATACAATGAGCAGTTCTTC. It specifies CASSFAPATGGLYNEQFF.

CDR3 residues: CASSLARIGDTQYF. CDR3 in DNA: TGCGCCAGCAGCTTGGCCCGGATCGGAGATACGCAGTATTTT. This chain links TRBV5-1 with TRBJ2-3, with D unresolved. The V end was cut by 0 bases, the J end by 5 bases, with 10 bases between. The CDR3 is 14 amino acids. In germline, CDR1 is SGHRS, CDR2 YFSETQ.

The chain joins TRBV4-3 to TRBJ2-1, with D unresolved. The V end lost 0 bases, the J end lost 0 bases, and 6 bases lay between the germline ends. The germline V gene encodes CDR1 LGHNA and CDR2 YSLEER. CDR3 length equals 15 residues. CDR3 loop: CASSQERASYNEQFF. The DNA of the CDR3 is TGCGCCAGCAGCCAAGAACGAGCCTCCTACAATGAGCAGTTCTTC.

This chain connects TRBV28 to TRBJ2-7; the match to TRBD2 covers 11 bases. The CDR3 covers 13 residues. Germline V gene lookup returns CDR1 MDHEN and CDR2 SYDVKM. The V and J ends lost 9 bases and 5 bases, in that order; junction bases with no gene match: 6. This chain's CDR3 is CASSSGGAHEQYF. CDR3 sequence (DNA): TGTGCCAGTAGTAGCGGGGGGGCCCACGAGCAGTACTTC.

V gene TRBV18 combines with J gene TRBJ2-3; D is uncertain. The germline CDR1 and CDR2 sequences are KGHSH and LQKENI. Trimming cost V 1 base and J 4 bases, with 9 bases left between them. The CDR3 totals 14 residues. DNA for the CDR3: TGTGCCAGCTCACCACGGTATAGTGCAGATACGCAGTATTTT. Translating gives CASSPRYSADTQYF.

This clone was seen more than once but under ten times. The V and J genes are TRBV5-8 and TRBJ1-6; 10 nucleotides line up with TRBD1. This CDR3 contains 15 residues. The ends lost 0 bases at V and 9 bases at J; junction bases unmatched: 3. CDR1 is SGHTS and CDR2 is YDEGEE in the germline V gene. This CDR3 is CASSLGGQGSSPLHF. For the CDR3, the DNA is TGTGCCAGCAGCTTGGGGGGACAGGGGTCTTCACCCCTCCACTTT.

The chain carries TRBV19 and TRBJ2-1, with TRBD2 as a possible D gene (5 bases). This CDR3 region has 15 residues. V was cut by 0 bases and J by 0 bases, with 6 bases left in between. Germline V lookup: CDR1 LNHDA, CDR2 SQIVND (reference sequence). The CDR3 reads CASSIEAVSYNEQFF. DNA for the CDR3: TGTGCCAGTAGTATAGAAGCGGTCTCCTACAATGAGCAGTTCTTC.

The chain employs TRBV19 and TRBJ2-7, with 7 bases matching TRBD2. J gave up 3 bases and V 5 bases, and 10 bases lay outside the gene matches. Per the germline V gene, CDR1 is LNHDA and CDR2 is SQIVND (reference sequence). This CDR3 has 15 amino acids. CDR3 amino acids: CASSVASGDNYEQYF. CDR3 bases: TGTGCCAGTAGTGTAGCCAGCGGGGATAACTACGAGCAGTACTTC.

DNA for the CDR3: TGCGCCAGCAGTGATCGACTAGCGGGCGCCGGGGAGCTGTTTTTT. Its protein product is CASSDRLAGAGELFF. The chain employs TRBV10-1 and TRBJ2-2, with TRBD2 identical over 10 bases. The trim removed 3 bases at V and 6 bases at J, leaving 4 bases unmatched. This CDR3 is 15 amino acids long. Germline CDR1 and CDR2: WNHNN and SYGVQD (reference sequence).

V usage is TRBV5-1 and J usage is TRBJ2-2, with D perhaps TRBD1 (5 bases). The germline V gene has CDR1 SGHRS and CDR2 YFSETQ. With 3 bases removed from V and 6 bases from J, the gap between germline ends came to 15 bases. The CDR3 is made up of 15 amino acids. CDR3 coding DNA: TGCGCCAGCAGCTCTCTGGACAAAGGGGCCGGGGAGCTGTTTTTT. Its protein is CASSSLDKGAGELFF.

This clone was seen only a few times. This chain connects TRBV5-4 to TRBJ1-4; TRBD1 matches at 8 bases. J was trimmed by 8 bases and V by 2 bases; bases with no gene match: 5. The CDR3 runs 14 residues. CDR1 is SGHNT, CDR2 YYREEE, per germline (reference sequence). The CDR3 DNA is TGTGCCAGCAGCTTTGACAGGGGAAGAGAAAAACTGTTTTTT. Protein sequence: CASSFDRGREKLFF.

The chain employs TRBV5-1 and TRBJ1-1; D may be TRBD1 (6 bases). Germline CDR1 reads SGHRS; CDR2 reads YFSETQ. V was shortened by 4 bases and J by 4 bases, with 17 bases between the two germline ends. The CDR3 runs to 15 residues. CDR3 residues: CASSPDGAGVTEAFF. CDR3 coding DNA: TGCGCCAGCAGCCCGGACGGGGCAGGGGTCACTGAAGCTTTCTTT.

Of note for this clone: This specimen includes other DNA sequences encoding the same CDR3. J is TRBJ2-7 and V is TRBV9; the D gene is possibly TRBD1 (5 bases). The V end was cut by 0 bases, the J end by 0 bases, with 10 bases between. Germline V gene sequence: CDR1 SGDLS, CDR2 YYNGEE. The CDR3 sequence is 15 residues long. The CDR3 reads CASSVGTLSSYEQYF. CDR3 nucleotides: TGTGCCAGCAGCGTAGGGACACTTTCCTCCTACGAGCAGTACTTC.

The chain joins TRBV7-9 to TRBJ2-7; perhaps TRBD2 as D (5 bases). The V and J ends lost 9 bases and 4 bases respectively, with 22 bases between them. The germline gives CDR1 SEHNR, CDR2 FQNEAQ (reference sequence). The CDR3 has 15 amino acids. CDR3 DNA sequence: TGTGCCAGAAGCAGACCGAGGGTGCTGGGGTACGAGCAGTACTTC. Residues: CARSRPRVLGYEQYF. The whole variable domain, filled in from reference TRBV7-9 and TRBJ2-7, reads DTGVSQNPRHKITKRGQNVTFRCDPISEHNRLYWYRQTLGQGPEFLTYFQNEAQLEKSRLLSDRFSAERPKGSFSTLEIQRTEQGDSAMYLCARSRPRVLGYEQYFGPGTRLTVT.

The CDR3 coding sequence is TGTGCCAGCAGCGCCCTAGCGGGGAGATACACAGATACGCAGTATTTT. Protein: CASSALAGRYTDTQYF. This chain links TRBV9 with TRBJ2-3; 9 nucleotides match TRBD2. The V gene's germline CDR1 is SGDLS and CDR2 YYNGEE. This CDR3 comprises 16 residues. V shed 3 bases and J 2 bases; nucleotides not matched to a gene: 7.

The rearrangement links TRBV5-1 to TRBJ2-7, with TRBD2 matching 12 bases. Trimming removed 0 bases from V and 6 bases from J; junction bases left unmatched: 7. Germline CDR1 is SGHRS and CDR2 is YFSETQ. The CDR3 contains 16 residues. CDR3 in amino acids: CASSLATSGRPGEQYF. CDR3 DNA: TGCGCCAGCAGCTTGGCGACTAGCGGGAGACCGGGCGAGCAGTACTTC.

V gene TRBV29-1 combines with J gene TRBJ1-2, with 7 bases aligning to TRBD1. This CDR3 has 14 residues. Germline V gene lookup returns CDR1 SQVTM and CDR2 ANQGSEA. Losses at the gene ends were 3 bases for V and 0 bases for J; bases not matched to a gene: 4. CDR3: CSVEGRGANYGYTF. The CDR3 DNA reads TGCAGCGTTGAGGGCAGGGGGGCTAACTATGGCTACACCTTC.

This chain connects TRBV19 to TRBJ2-7, with 7 positions matching TRBD2. The CDR3 length is 13 residues. Losses at the gene ends were 2 bases for V and 7 bases for J; bases not matched to a gene: 5. Germline lookup yields CDR1 LNHDA and CDR2 SQIVND (reference sequence). The CDR3 nucleotides are TGTGCCAGTAGTATAAAGCAGGGAGGGGAGCAGTACTTC. It specifies CASSIKQGGEQYF.